Below, one T cell receptor (beta chain) is given with its context. The data were obtained in a study of shared clonotypes between healthy human individuals. Produced via immunoSEQ multiplex PCR; TCRdb's table is partial and in-frame only. The table records millions of clones, 95% of them present only once. This CDR3 has 14 residues. V was clipped by 4 bases and J by 5 bases; unmatched bases: 4. Germline V gene sequence: CDR1 MNHNY, CDR2 SVGAGI (reference sequence). This TCR came from a man younger than 30 in good health. J is TRBJ2-7 and V is TRBV6-6; TRBD2 aligns across 11 bases. The sequencing sample was made of naive CD4+ T cells sorted from blood. Subset here: CD45RA+ positively selected. The CDR3 DNA is TGTGCCAGCAGTTTGAGACTAGCGGGGAACGAGCAGTACTTC. Translation gives CASSLRLAGNEQYF.